The clone carrying this TCR beta chain occurred many times. The antigen remains undetermined. This record comes from a study of T cells after yellow fever vaccination. Study results and limitations: The secondary response was weaker, and its peak arrived faster, on day 5 versus 15. High-abundance clonotypes from the bulk population could contaminate FACS-sorted repertoires.

Template switching by 5'RACE produced TCR cDNA, adding a universal primer site and UMIs. TCRdb reprocessed the 5' RACE reads via MiXCR and lists one record per CDR3 protein. The sample lists some 250,000 distinct CDR3 sequences; about 7% were seen once. Germline-derived CDR1 and CDR2 are DFQATT and SNEGSKA (reference sequence). CDR3 length: 10 amino acids. Trimming pared 1 base from V and 7 bases from J, leaving 5 bases between. This clonotype originated in a man between 25 and 39 years old who received the YFV17D yellow fever vaccine. Sequences were derived from CD4+ T cells sorted from PBMCs, sampled 15 days after the yellow fever booster vaccination. This chain links TRBV20-1 with TRBJ2-7; D unresolved. CDR3 sequence (DNA): TGCAGTGCTAGAGTTCTGGAGCAGTACTTC. Translation gives CSARVLEQYF.